This T cell receptor beta chain was recorded in a study of response to subunit inactivated influenza vaccine. General observations from the study: It was suggested by the authors that few new T cells are recruited by each seasonal influenza vaccination.

Via MiXCR, TCRdb re-called the RT-PCR reads, giving one row per CDR3 protein. The sample has about 500,000 distinct CDR3 sequences, 10% to 15% seen once; the top ten hold less than 15%. In regard to this clonotype: Antigen specificity is unknown.

The sequence derives from a man aged 45-65 years who received an inactivated influenza vaccine. This material consisted of PBMCs from blood, taken more than 35 days after vaccination.

The CDR3 reads CSVALPGQRETQYF. The CDR3 coding sequence is TGCAGCGTTGCGCTCCCGGGACAGCGAGAGACCCAGTACTTC. This chain joins TRBV29-1 and TRBJ2-5; 7 nucleotides agree with TRBD1. V shed 4 bases and J 4 bases; nucleotides not matched to a gene: 9. Per the germline V gene, CDR1 is SQVTM and CDR2 is ANQGSEA. CDR3 length: 14 residues. Looking up the rest from reference TRBV29-1 and TRBJ2-5 gives the full variable domain: SAVISQKPSRDICQRGTSLTIQCQVDSQVTMMFWYRQQPGQSLTLIATANQGSEATYESGFVIDKFPISRPNLTFSTLTVSNMSPEDSSIYLCSVALPGQRETQYFGPGTRLLVL.